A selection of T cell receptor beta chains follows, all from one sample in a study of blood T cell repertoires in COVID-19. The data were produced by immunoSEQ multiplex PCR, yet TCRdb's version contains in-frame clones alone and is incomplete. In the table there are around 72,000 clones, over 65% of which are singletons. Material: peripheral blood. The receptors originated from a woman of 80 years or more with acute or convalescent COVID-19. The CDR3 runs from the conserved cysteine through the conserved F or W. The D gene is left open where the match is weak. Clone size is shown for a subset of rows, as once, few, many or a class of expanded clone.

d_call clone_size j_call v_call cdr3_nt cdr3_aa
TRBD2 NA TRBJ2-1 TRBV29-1 TGCAGCGCGGGACTAGGAGGCCCTCAGTTCTTC CSAGLGGPQFF
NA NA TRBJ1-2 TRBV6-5 TGTGCCAGCAGATCCCCGGGTCTCTTTTTAGGTGGCTACACCTTC CASRSPGLFLGGYTF
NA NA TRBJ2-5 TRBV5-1 TGCGCCAGCAGCTTGGGGGACGGAGGGGAGACCCAGTACTTC CASSLGDGGETQYF
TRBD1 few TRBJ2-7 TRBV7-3 TGTGCCAGCAGCTTGGGACAGGGAGTCTCCTACGAGCAGTACTTC CASSLGQGVSYEQYF
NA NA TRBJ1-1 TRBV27 TGTGCCAGCAGTAAAAGGGGGACTGAAGCTTTCTTT CASSKRGTEAFF
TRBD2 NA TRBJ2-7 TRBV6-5 TGTGCCAGCAGTTACTCCCGGGACTACTACGAGCAGTACTTC CASSYSRDYYEQYF
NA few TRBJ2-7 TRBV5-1 TGCGCCAGCAGCTTGGTTGGTAGCCGCGAGCAGTACTTC CASSLVGSREQYF
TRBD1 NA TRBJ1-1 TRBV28 TGTGCCAGCAGGCCTGTCGGACAGGTTCAAGGAGCTTTCTTT CASRPVGQVQGAFF
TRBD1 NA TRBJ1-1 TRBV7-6 TGTGCCAGCAGCCGTTATCCCGGGACAGCAATCAGAATGAACACTGAAGCTTTCTTT CASSRYPGTAIRMNTEAFF
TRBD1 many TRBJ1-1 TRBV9 TGTGCCAGCAGCGCGCAGGGGGCGGTGACTGAAGCTTTCTTT CASSAQGAVTEAFF
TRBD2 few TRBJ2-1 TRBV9 TGTGCCAGCAGCACCACGCTAGCGGGGACCCCCAATGAGCAGTTCTTC CASSTTLAGTPNEQFF
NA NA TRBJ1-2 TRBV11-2 TGTGCCAGCAGCTTAGATGTCCCCGGGTCTAACTATGGCTACACCTTC CASSLDVPGSNYGYTF
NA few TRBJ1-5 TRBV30 TGTGCCTGGAGCCTGGAGAACAATCAGCCCCAGCATTTT CAWSLENNQPQHF
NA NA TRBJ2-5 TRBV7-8 TGTGCCAGCAGCTTAATGCTATTCCAAGAGACCCAGTACTTC CASSLMLFQETQYF
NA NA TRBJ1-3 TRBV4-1 TGCGCCAGCAGCCAAGTAGCGGGCGCGGCCGGAAACACCATATATTTT CASSQVAGAAGNTIYF
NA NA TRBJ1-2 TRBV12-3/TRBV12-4 TGTGCCAGCAGACGCGACAGTAACTATGGCTACACCTTC CASRRDSNYGYTF
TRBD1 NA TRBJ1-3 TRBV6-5 TGTGCCAGCAGAGCTACAGGGGTCTCTGGAAACACCATATATTTT CASRATGVSGNTIYF
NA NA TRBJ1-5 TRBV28 TGTGCCAGCAGTTTATGGATTTCGAAAGGGGGCAATCAGCCCCAGCATTTT CASSLWISKGGNQPQHF
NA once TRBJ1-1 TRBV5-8 TGTGCCAGCAGCCCATTGGGGGCAATGAACACTGAAGCTTTCTTT CASSPLGAMNTEAFF
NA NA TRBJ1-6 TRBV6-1 TGTGCCAGCAGTGAGGGCAGCGGGCGGCCTTCACCCCTCCACTTT CASSEGSGRPSPLHF